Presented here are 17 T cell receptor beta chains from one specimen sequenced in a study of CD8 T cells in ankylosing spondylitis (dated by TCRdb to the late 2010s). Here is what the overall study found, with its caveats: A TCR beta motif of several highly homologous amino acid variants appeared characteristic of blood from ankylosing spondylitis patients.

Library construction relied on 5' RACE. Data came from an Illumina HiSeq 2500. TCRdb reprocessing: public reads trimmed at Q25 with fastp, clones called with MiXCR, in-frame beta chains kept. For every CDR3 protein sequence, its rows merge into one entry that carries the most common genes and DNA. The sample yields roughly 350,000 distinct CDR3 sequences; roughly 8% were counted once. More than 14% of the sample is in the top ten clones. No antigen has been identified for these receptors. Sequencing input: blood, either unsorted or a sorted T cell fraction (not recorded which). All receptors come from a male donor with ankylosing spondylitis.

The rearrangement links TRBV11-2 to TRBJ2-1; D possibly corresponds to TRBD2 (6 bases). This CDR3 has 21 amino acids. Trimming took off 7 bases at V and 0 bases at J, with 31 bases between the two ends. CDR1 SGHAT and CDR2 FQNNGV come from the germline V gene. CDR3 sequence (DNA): TGTGCCAGCAAACCGGGATCGTTGGGGACTTTAGGTAGGAGCTCCTACAATGAGCAGTTCTTC. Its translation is CASKPGSLGTLGRSSYNEQFF.

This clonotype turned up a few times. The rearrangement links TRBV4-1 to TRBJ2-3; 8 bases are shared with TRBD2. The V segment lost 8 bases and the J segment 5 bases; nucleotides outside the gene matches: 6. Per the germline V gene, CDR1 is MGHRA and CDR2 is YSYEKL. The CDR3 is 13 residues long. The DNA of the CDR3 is TGCGCCAGCGGCACTAGCGGTAAAGATACGCAGTATTTT. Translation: CASGTSGKDTQYF.

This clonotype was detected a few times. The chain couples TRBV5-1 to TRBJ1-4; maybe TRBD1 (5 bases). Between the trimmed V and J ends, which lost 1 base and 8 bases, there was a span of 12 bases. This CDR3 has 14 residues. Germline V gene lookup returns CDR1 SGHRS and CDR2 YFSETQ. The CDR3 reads CASSLSGSREKLFF. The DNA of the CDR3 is TGCGCCAGCAGCTTGTCAGGGAGTCGGGAAAAACTGTTTTTT.

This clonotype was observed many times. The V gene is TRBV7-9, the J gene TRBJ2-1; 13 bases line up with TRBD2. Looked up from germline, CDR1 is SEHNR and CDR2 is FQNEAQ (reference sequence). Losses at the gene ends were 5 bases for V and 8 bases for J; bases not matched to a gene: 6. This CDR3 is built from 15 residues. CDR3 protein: CASSLTSGRLDEQFF. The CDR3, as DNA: TGTGCCAGCAGCCTGACTAGCGGGAGGTTAGATGAGCAGTTCTTC.

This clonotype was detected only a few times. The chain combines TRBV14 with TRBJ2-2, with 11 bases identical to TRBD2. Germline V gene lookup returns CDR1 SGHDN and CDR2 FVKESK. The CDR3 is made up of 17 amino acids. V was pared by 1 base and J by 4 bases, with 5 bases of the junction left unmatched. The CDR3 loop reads CASSQGRGTSGTGELFF. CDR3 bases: TGTGCCAGCAGCCAAGGACGAGGGACTAGCGGCACCGGGGAGCTGTTTTTT.

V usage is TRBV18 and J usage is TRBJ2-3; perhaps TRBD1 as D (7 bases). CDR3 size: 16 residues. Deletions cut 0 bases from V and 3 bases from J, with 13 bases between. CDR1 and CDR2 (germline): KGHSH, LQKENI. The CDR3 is CASSPPAGQNTDTQYF. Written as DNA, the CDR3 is TGTGCCAGCTCACCACCGGCGGGACAGAATACAGATACGCAGTATTTT.

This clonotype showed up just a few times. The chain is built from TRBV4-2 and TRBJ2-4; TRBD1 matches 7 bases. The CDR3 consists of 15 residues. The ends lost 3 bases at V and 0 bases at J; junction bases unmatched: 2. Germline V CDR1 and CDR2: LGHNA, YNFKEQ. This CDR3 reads CASSQTGRAKNIQYF. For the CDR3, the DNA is TGTGCCAGCAGCCAGACAGGGCGAGCCAAAAACATTCAGTACTTC.

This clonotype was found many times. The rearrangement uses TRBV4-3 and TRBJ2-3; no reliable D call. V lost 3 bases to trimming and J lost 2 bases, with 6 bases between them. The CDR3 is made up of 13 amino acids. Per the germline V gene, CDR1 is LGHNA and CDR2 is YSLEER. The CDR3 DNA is TGCGCCAGCAGCCAGGAAATCACAGATACGCAGTATTTT. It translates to CASSQEITDTQYF.

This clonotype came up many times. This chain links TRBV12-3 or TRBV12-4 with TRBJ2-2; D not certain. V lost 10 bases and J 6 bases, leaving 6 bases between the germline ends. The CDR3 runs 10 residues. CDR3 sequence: CAIGPGELFF. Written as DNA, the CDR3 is TGTGCCATCGGCCCCGGGGAGCTGTTTTTT.

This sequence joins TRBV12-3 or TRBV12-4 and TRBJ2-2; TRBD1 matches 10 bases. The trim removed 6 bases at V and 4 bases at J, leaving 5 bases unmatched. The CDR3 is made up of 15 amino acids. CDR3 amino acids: CASSWDRGTTGELFF. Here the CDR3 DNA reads TGTGCCAGCAGCTGGGACAGGGGAACCACCGGGGAGCTGTTTTTT.

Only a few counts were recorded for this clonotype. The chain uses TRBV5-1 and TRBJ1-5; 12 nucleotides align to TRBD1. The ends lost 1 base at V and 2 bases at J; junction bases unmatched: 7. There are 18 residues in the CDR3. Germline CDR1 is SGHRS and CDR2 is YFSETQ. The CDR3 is CASSLTGTGGVGNQPQHF. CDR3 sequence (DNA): TGCGCCAGCAGCTTGACCGGGACAGGGGGCGTCGGCAATCAGCCCCAGCATTTT.

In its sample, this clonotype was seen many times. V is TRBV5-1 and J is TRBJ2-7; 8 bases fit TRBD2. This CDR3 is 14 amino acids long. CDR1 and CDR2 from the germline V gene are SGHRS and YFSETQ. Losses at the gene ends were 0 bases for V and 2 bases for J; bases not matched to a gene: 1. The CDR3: CASSLDSGTYEQYF. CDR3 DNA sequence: TGCGCCAGCAGCTTGGATAGCGGGACCTACGAGCAGTACTTC.

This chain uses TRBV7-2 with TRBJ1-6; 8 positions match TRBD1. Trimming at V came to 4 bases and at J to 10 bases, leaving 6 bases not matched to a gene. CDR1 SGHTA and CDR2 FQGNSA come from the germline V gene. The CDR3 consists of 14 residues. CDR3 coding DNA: TGTGCCAGCAGCTCGGACAGGGCGGCCTCACCCCTCCACTTT. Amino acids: CASSSDRAASPLHF.

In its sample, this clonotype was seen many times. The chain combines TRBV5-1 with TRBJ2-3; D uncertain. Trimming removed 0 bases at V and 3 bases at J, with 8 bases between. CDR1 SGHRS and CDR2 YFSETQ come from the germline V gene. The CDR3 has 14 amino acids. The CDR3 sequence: CASSLDSATDTQYF. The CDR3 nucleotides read TGCGCCAGCAGCTTGGACAGCGCTACAGATACGCAGTATTTT.

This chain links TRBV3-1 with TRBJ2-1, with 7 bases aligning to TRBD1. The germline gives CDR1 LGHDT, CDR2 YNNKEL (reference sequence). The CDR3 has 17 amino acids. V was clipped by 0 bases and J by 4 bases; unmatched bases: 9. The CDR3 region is CASSQDLEGTAYNEQFF. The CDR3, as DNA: TGTGCCAGCAGCCAAGATCTGGAAGGGACAGCTTACAATGAGCAGTTCTTC.

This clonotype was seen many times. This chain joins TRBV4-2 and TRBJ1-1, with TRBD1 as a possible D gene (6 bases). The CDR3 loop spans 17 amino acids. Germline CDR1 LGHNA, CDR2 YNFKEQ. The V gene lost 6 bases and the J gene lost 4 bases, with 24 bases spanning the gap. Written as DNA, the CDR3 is TGTGCCAGCAGTCGTACAAGGGGGTCGGATTGGGGCACTGAAGCTTTCTTT. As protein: CASSRTRGSDWGTEAFF.

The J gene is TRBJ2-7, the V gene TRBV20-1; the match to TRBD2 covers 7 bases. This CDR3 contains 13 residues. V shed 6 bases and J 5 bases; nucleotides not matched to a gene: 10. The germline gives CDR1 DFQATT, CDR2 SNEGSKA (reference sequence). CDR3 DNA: TGCAGTGCCCCACTGGCGGGAGATAACGAGCAGTACTTC. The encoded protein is CSAPLAGDNEQYF.